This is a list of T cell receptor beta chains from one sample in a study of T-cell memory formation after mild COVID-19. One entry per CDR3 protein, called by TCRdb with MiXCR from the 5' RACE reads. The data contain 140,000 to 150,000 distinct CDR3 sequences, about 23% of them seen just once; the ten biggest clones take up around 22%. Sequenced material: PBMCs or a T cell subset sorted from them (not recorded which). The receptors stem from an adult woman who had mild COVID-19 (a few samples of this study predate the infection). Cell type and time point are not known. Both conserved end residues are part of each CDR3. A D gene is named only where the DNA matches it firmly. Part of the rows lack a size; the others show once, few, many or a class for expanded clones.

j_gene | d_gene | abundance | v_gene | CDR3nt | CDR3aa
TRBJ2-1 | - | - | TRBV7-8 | TGTGCCAGCAGCTTACTGTTAAGGGTTGAGCAGTTCTTC | CASSLLLRVEQFF
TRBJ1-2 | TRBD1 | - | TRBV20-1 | TGCAGTGCTAGAGATCGAGTGACAGGGCATTATCAGCATGGCTACACCTTC | CSARDRVTGHYQHGYTF
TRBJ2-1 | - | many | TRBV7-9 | TGTGCCAGCAGTTCAATAGGGGGGGCCACGTTTGAGCAGTTCTTC | CASSSIGGATFEQFF
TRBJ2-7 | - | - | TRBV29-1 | TGCAGCGTTGTCGCAGGGAGTAACTACGAGCAGTACTTC | CSVVAGSNYEQYF
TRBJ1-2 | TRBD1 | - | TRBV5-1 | TGCGCCAGCAGCTTGACAAATGGGCCGACGGGACAGGAACCGGCTAACTATGGCTACACCTTC | CASSLTNGPTGQEPANYGYTF
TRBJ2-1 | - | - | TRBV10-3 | TGTGCCATCAGTGTACCCCCCTTCCAGGCAGGGATTTACAATGAGCAGTTCTTC | CAISVPPFQAGIYNEQFF
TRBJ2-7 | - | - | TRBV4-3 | TGCGCCAGCAGCCAAGGGGTTGGGGCATTGAGCTCCTACGAGCAGTACTTC | CASSQGVGALSSYEQYF
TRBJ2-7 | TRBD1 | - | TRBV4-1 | TGCGCCAGCAGCTCAGGACAGGGTTGGGACGAGCAGTACTTC | CASSSGQGWDEQYF
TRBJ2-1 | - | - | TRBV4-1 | TGCGCCAGCAGCTCTCAAACAGGGATCGCGGACAATGAGCAGTTCTTC | CASSSQTGIADNEQFF
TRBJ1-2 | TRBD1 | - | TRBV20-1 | TGCAGTGCTAGGGACCTATACCCTAAACAGGGGTCCTCTGGCTACACCTTC | CSARDLYPKQGSSGYTF
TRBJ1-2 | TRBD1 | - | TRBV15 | TGTGCCACCAGCAGAGATATGACAGGGCGAGATGGCTACACCTTC | CATSRDMTGRDGYTF
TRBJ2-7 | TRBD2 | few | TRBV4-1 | TGCGCCAGCAGCCAAGTTGGGGGGGATAGCGAGCAGTACTTC | CASSQVGGDSEQYF
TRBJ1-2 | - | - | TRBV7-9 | TGTGCCAGCGATCGGGACCTCTATGGCTACACCTTC | CASDRDLYGYTF
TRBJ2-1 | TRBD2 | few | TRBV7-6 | TGTGCCAGCAGCTTAGGGGGGGGTCCGTACAATGAGCAGTTCTTC | CASSLGGGPYNEQFF
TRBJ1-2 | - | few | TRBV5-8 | TGTGCCAGCAGCCGAGGGCAGTGGGATGGCTACACCTTC | CASSRGQWDGYTF
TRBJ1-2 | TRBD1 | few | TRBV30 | TGTGCCTGGAGTGGTGTAACAGGACAGGGGCTCCAGGGCTACACCTTC | CAWSGVTGQGLQGYTF
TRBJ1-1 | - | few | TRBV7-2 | TGTGCCAGCAGCCACACTTACGGGTTGGACACTGAAGCTTTCTTT | CASSHTYGLDTEAFF
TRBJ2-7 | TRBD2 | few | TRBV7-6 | TGTGCCAGCAGCTTAGGGGGCAGGACTAGGGAGCAGTACTTC | CASSLGGRTREQYF
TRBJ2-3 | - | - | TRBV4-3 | TGCGCCAGCAGCCAAGATCGCTTGGTCCTAGCGAGGGGGACAGATACGCAGTATTTT | CASSQDRLVLARGTDTQYF
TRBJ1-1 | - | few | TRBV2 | TGTGCCAGCAGAGACCAGTGGGGAAACACTGAAGCTTTCTTT | CASRDQWGNTEAFF
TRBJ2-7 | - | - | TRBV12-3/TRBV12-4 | TGTGCCAGCAGCTCCGAACAGGGTACCTACGAGCAGTACTTC | CASSSEQGTYEQYF
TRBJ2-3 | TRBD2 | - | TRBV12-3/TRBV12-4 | TGTGCCAGCAGTTTGGGCGGGGGGTTCACAGATACGCAGTATTTT | CASSLGGGFTDTQYF
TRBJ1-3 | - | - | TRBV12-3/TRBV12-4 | TGTGCCAGCAGTTTATCAGGACAACCAAGCTCTGGAAACACCATATATTTT | CASSLSGQPSSGNTIYF
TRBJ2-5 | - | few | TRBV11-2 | TGTGCCAGCAGCTCGATCTCTGGCAGGGCGAAAGTGGAGACCCAGTACTTC | CASSSISGRAKVETQYF
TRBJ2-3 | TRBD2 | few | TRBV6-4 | TGTGCCAGCGCCCCCGCAGCGGGAGGGGGAGCAGATACGCAGTATTTT | CASAPAAGGGADTQYF
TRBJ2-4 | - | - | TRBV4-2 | TGTGCCAGCAGCCAAGTTGGGGACATTCAGTACTTC | CASSQVGDIQYF
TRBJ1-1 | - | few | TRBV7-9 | TGTGCCAGCAGCTTAGCAGGGGACACTGAAGCTTTCTTT | CASSLAGDTEAFF
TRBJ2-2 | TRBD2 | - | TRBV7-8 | TGTGCCAGCAGTCCGGGACTAGCGGGACCGAACACCGGGGAGCTGTTTTTT | CASSPGLAGPNTGELFF
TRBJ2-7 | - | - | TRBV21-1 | TGTGCCAGCAGCAAAGGACGGGCACCCCTCGGTGGATTCTACGAGCAGTACTTC | CASSKGRAPLGGFYEQYF
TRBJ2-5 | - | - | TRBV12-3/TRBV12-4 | TGTGCCAGCAGTTTTGGGCGAAACCAAGAGACCCAGTACTTC | CASSFGRNQETQYF
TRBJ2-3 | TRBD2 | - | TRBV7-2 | TGTGCCAGCAGCTTAGGCCTAGGGACTAGCGGGATGGGCGCAGATACGCAGTATTTT | CASSLGLGTSGMGADTQYF
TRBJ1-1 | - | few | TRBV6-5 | TGTGCCAGCAGTTACAAGTCCTACACTGAAGCTTTCTTT | CASSYKSYTEAFF
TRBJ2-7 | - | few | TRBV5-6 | TGTGCCAGCAGCTTACAGGGTGGCGAGCAGTACTTC | CASSLQGGEQYF
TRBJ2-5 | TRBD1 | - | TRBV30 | TGTGCCTGGAGTGACCCCAAAGGGACAGGGGTCACCTGGGAGACCCAGTACTTC | CAWSDPKGTGVTWETQYF
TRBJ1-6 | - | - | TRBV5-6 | TGTGCCAGCAGCTTGTCCCAGGGAGGGTCACCCCTCCACTTT | CASSLSQGGSPLHF
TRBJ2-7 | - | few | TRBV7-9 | TGTGCCAGCAGCTTCGCTTCAGGGGACACCTACGAGCAGTACTTC | CASSFASGDTYEQYF
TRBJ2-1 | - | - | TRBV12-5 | TGTGCTAGTGGTTTGGAGGCGGTCTACAATGAGCAGTTCTTC | CASGLEAVYNEQFF
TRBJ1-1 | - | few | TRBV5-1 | TGCGCCAGCAGCTTCGAGGGTACTGAAGCTTTCTTT | CASSFEGTEAFF
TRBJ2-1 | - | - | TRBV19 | TGTGCCAGTAGTATTTCTACGGCCTACAATGAGCAGTTCTTC | CASSISTAYNEQFF
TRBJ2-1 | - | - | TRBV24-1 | TGTGCCACCTCCGATTATAATCGGATTAATGAGCAGTTCTTC | CATSDYNRINEQFF
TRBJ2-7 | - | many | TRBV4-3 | TGCGCCATCACAGCAGCCCCCAAGGAGCGAAGGTACGAGCAGTACTTC | CAITAAPKERRYEQYF
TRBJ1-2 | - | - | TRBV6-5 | TGTGCCAGCAGTTACTCGAACATCCGGGGCTACACCTTC | CASSYSNIRGYTF
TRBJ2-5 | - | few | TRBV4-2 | TGTGCCAGCAGCCAAGGGGGGCCCCCACGGGAGACCCAGTACTTC | CASSQGGPPRETQYF
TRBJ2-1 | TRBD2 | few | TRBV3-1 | TGTGCCAGCAGCCATACCGGGACTAGCGGGTTTAATGAGCAGTTCTTC | CASSHTGTSGFNEQFF
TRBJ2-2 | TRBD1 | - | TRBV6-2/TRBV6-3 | TGTGCCAGCAGCGGACAGGGTACGAACACCGGGGAGCTGTTTTTT | CASSGQGTNTGELFF
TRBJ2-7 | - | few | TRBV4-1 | TGCGCCAGCAGCCAAGATTCCCAGGTAACCTACGAGCAGTACTTC | CASSQDSQVTYEQYF
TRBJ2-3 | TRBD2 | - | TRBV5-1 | TGCGCCAGCAGCTTGATAGCGGGAGACACAGATACGCAGTATTTT | CASSLIAGDTDTQYF
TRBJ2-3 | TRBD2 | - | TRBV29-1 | TGCAGCGTTGATACCGGGACTAGAACAGATACGCAGTATTTT | CSVDTGTRTDTQYF
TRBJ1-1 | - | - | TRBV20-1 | TGCAGTGCTAGAGATTTTAGGGGACGGACTGAAGCTTTCTTT | CSARDFRGRTEAFF
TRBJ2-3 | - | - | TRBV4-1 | TGCGCCAGCAGCGAGATGGTAGGTCAGGCGCAGTATTTT | CASSEMVGQAQYF